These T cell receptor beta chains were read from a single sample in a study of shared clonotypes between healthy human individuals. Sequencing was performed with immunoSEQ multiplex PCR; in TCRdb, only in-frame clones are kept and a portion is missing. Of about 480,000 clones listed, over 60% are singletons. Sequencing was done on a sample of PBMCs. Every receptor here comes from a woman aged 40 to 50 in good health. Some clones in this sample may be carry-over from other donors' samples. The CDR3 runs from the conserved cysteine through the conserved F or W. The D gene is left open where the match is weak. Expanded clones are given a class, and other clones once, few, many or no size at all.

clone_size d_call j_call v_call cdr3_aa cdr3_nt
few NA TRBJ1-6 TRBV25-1 CASSELGEGLGSPLHF TGTGCCAGCAGTGAATTAGGAGAGGGGTTGGGTTCACCCCTCCACTTT
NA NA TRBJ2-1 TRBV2 CASSQDAYDEQFF TGTGCCAGCAGCCAGGACGCTTACGATGAGCAGTTCTTC
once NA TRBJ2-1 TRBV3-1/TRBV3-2 CATRDEQFF TGTGCCACCAGGGATGAGCAGTTCTTC
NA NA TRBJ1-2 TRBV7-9 CASSLAGGDYGYTF TGTGCCAGCAGCTTAGCCGGGGGGGACTATGGCTACACCTTC
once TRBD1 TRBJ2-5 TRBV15 CATSGRDRAEGETQYF TGTGCCACCAGCGGCCGGGACAGGGCCGAAGGAGAGACCCAGTACTTC
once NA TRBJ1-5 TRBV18 CASSPAGNQPQHF TGTGCCAGCTCACCAGCAGGGAATCAGCCCCAGCATTTT
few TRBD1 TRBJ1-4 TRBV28 CASSSPAWTGEEKLFF TGTGCCAGCAGTTCCCCCGCTTGGACAGGGGAGGAAAAACTGTTTTTT
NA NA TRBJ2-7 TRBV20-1 CSAKLWEQYF TGCAGTGCGAAACTCTGGGAGCAGTACTTC
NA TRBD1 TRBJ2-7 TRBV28 CASSATGGTYEQYF TGTGCCAGCAGCGCAACAGGGGGAACCTACGAGCAGTACTTC
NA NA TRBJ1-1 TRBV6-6 CASSYWGENTEAFF TGTGCCAGCAGTTACTGGGGGGAAAACACTGAAGCTTTCTTT
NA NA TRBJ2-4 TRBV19 CATRGKILNIQYF TGTGCCACCCGGGGCAAGATCTTAAACATTCAGTACTTC
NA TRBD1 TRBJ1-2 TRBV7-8 CASSLARGQGGYTF TGTGCCAGCAGCTTAGCGCGGGGACAGGGCGGCTACACCTTC
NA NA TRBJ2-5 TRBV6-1 CASRPGKETQYF TGTGCCAGCAGACCGGGGAAAGAGACCCAGTACTTC
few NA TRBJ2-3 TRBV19 CASSTQQVTDTQYF TGTGCCAGTAGTACCCAACAGGTCACAGATACGCAGTATTTT
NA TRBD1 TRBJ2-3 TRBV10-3 CAIRAGTGADTQYF TGTGCCATCAGGGCCGGGACAGGGGCGGATACGCAGTATTTT
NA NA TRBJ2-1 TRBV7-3 CASSPRPRGLLRNEQFF TGTGCCAGCAGCCCACGGCCGCGGGGGCTACTTCGGAATGAGCAGTTCTTC
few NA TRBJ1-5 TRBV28 CASALSQGSNQPQHF TGTGCCAGCGCCCTCTCCCAGGGTAGCAATCAGCCCCAGCATTTT
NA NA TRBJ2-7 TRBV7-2 CASNLGGLGYEQYF TGTGCCAGCAACTTAGGGGGGCTCGGGTACGAGCAGTACTTC
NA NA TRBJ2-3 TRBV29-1 CSATDGTDTQYF TGCAGCGCGACGGACGGCACAGATACGCAGTATTTT
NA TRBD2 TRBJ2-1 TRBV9 CASSVGVSGRPEQFF TGTGCCAGCAGCGTAGGGGTTAGCGGGAGGCCCGAGCAGTTCTTC